Each of the 27 T cell receptor beta chains below was sequenced from the same sample in a study of patients and donors after allogeneic stem cell transplantation. Via MiXCR, TCRdb re-called the RT-PCR reads, giving one row per CDR3 protein. The sample has 400,000 to 500,000 distinct CDR3 sequences, under 20% seen once. Sequenced input: blood, either unsorted or a sorted T cell fraction (not recorded which). These receptors were collected from a human donor who was either an allogeneic HSCT recipient or a stem cell or donor lymphocyte infusion donor (not recorded which). It is not recorded whose cells these are; they may come from a transplant donor.

The chain uses TRBV7-2 and TRBJ1-1; a possible D gene is TRBD1 (6 bases). CDR1 and CDR2 from the germline V gene are SGHTA and FQGNSA. V was cut by 1 base and J by 6 bases, with 15 bases left in between. This CDR3 has 15 amino acids. Here the CDR3 reads CASSLVTGLGSEAFF. The CDR3 coding sequence is TGTGCCAGCAGCTTAGTAACAGGGTTGGGATCTGAAGCTTTCTTT.

This sequence joins TRBV7-3 and TRBJ2-2; D ambiguous. V was shortened by 1 base and J by 7 bases, with 13 bases between the two germline ends. Looked up from germline, CDR1 is SGHTA and CDR2 is FQGTGA. The CDR3 runs to 15 residues. CDR3: CASSLKGHINGELFF. CDR3 bases: TGTGCCAGCAGCTTAAAAGGTCACATAAACGGGGAGCTGTTTTTT.

This clonotype appeared a few times. The J gene is TRBJ1-5, the V gene TRBV10-3; D is unresolved. CDR1 and CDR2 from the germline V gene are ENHRY and SYGVKD. Deletions cut 0 bases from V and 2 bases from J, with 8 bases between. The CDR3 length is 15 residues. This CDR3 reads CAISESIAGNQPQHF. In DNA form, the CDR3 reads TGTGCCATCAGTGAGTCGATCGCAGGCAATCAGCCCCAGCATTTT.

This clonotype was observed many times. This chain uses TRBV18 with TRBJ1-2; D is ambiguous. The germline CDR1 and CDR2 sequences are KGHSH and LQKENI. Trimming took off 4 bases at V and 8 bases at J, with 8 bases between the two ends. The CDR3 runs 11 residues. CDR3 nucleotide sequence: TGTGCCAGCTCACAGCTGGAGGGCTACACCTTC. Translated, it gives CASSQLEGYTF.

The chain carries TRBV29-1 and TRBJ2-7; D not certain. The CDR3 runs to 14 residues. Germline assignment: CDR1 SQVTM and CDR2 ANQGSEA. Between the trimmed V and J ends, which lost 6 bases and 2 bases, there was a span of 17 bases. In nucleotides, the CDR3 is TGCAGCGTCGCAAAACCCGGGCCAACCTACGAGCAGTACTTC. This translates into CSVAKPGPTYEQYF.

This chain joins TRBV20-1 and TRBJ2-7; 7 positions match TRBD2. Germline V gives CDR1 DFQATT, CDR2 SNEGSKA (reference sequence). This CDR3 has 14 residues. With V trimmed by 0 bases and J by 2 bases, 4 bases remained unmatched. CDR3 in amino acids: CSARDRGRAYEQYF. DNA of the CDR3: TGCAGTGCTAGAGATCGGGGGAGGGCCTACGAGCAGTACTTC.

The CDR3 region has the DNA TGTGCCAGCAGTCAGACAGGGGCGGCGACTGAAGCTTTCTTT. Amino acid sequence: CASSQTGAATEAFF. The V gene is TRBV6-1, the J gene TRBJ1-1; 8 bases line up with TRBD1. J lost 5 bases, V lost 5 bases, and 7 bases had no gene match. Germline assignment: CDR1 MNHNS and CDR2 SASEGT. This CDR3 is built from 14 residues.

This clonotype was counted between two and nine times. The chain couples TRBV24-1 to TRBJ2-1; TRBD1 aligns across 10 bases. V shed 4 bases and J 10 bases; nucleotides not matched to a gene: 9. CDR1 KGHDR and CDR2 SFDVKD come from the germline V gene. This CDR3 has 15 residues. Here the CDR3 reads CATSDAGGQGKEQFF. CDR3 coding DNA: TGTGCCACCAGTGACGCAGGGGGACAGGGGAAGGAGCAGTTCTTC.

The gene calls are TRBV5-5 and TRBJ1-2; D remains ambiguous. With 4 bases removed from V and 8 bases from J, the gap between germline ends came to 18 bases. The germline CDR1 and CDR2 sequences are SGHKS and YYEKEE (reference sequence). The CDR3 runs to 14 residues. The CDR3 sequence is CASSLPGTTEGYTF. In DNA form, the CDR3 reads TGTGCCAGCAGCCTTCCGGGAACAACCGAGGGCTACACCTTC.

Only a few counts were recorded for this clonotype. V usage is TRBV12-3 or TRBV12-4 and J usage is TRBJ1-5, with D perhaps TRBD1 (6 bases). V gave up 3 bases and J gave up 1 base, with 10 bases separating them. The CDR3 is 15 residues long. This CDR3 is CASSFGGLSNQPQHF. The CDR3, as DNA: TGTGCCAGCAGTTTTGGGGGCTTAAGCAATCAGCCCCAGCATTTT.

CDR3 in amino acids: CAWDGTGSSYEQYF. For the CDR3, the DNA is TGTGCCTGGGATGGGACAGGGAGCTCCTACGAGCAGTACTTC. This chain joins TRBV30 and TRBJ2-7; 9 bases fit TRBD1. Germline V gene lookup returns CDR1 GTSNPN and CDR2 SVGIG (reference sequence). CDR3 size: 14 residues. V lost 5 bases and J lost 0; bases outside the gene matches: 5. Variable domain in full (rest from reference TRBV30 and TRBJ2-7): SQTIHQWPATLVQPVGSPLSLECTVEGTSNPNLYWYRQAAGRGLQLLFYSVGIGQISSEVPQNLSASRPQDRQFILSSKKLLLSDSGFYLCAWDGTGSSYEQYFGPGTRLTVT.

This sequence joins TRBV7-2 and TRBJ2-7; TRBD1 matches 9 bases. The CDR3 is 17 residues long. Germline lookup yields CDR1 SGHTA and CDR2 FQGNSA. The junction had 14 bases not matched to a gene; V was cut back by 5 bases and J by 3 bases. Written as DNA, the CDR3 is TGTGCCAGCAGCGTATTTCCCTGGGACAGGGCTATCTACGAGCAGTACTTC. Protein product: CASSVFPWDRAIYEQYF.

This chain's CDR3 is CSARSTDTQYF. In nucleotides, the CDR3 is TGCAGTGCTAGGTCCACAGATACGCAGTATTTT. This chain links TRBV20-1 with TRBJ2-3; D remains unclear. Trimming cost V 3 bases and J 2 bases, with 3 bases left between them. The CDR3 loop spans 11 amino acids. Looked up from germline, CDR1 is DFQATT and CDR2 is SNEGSKA (reference sequence).

This clonotype has a single count. This chain connects TRBV6-5 to TRBJ2-3, with 11 bases aligning to TRBD2. Germline V gives CDR1 MNHEY, CDR2 SVGAGI. After removal of 4 bases from V and 9 bases from J, the junction contained 9 bases not matched to a gene. The CDR3 has 15 amino acids. For the CDR3, the DNA is TGTGCCAGCAGTTCAGAAACTAGCGGGAGAATAACGCAGTATTTT. Translated, it gives CASSSETSGRITQYF.

The CDR3 reads CASSPGVNRVGYTF. In DNA, the CDR3 is TGCGCCAGCAGCCCGGGCGTTAACAGGGTTGGCTACACCTTC. The chain carries TRBV5-1 and TRBJ1-2; D perhaps matches TRBD1 (6 bases). The germline gives CDR1 SGHRS, CDR2 YFSETQ. The CDR3 totals 14 residues. The ends were cut back, 4 bases at V and 7 bases at J, with 17 bases in the middle.

This clonotype was recorded at least ten times. This chain connects TRBV12-3 or TRBV12-4 to TRBJ1-4; D is undetermined. The CDR3 is 14 amino acids. Trimming took 3 bases from V and 10 from J, leaving 15 bases between them. The CDR3 sequence: CASSFSELPGKLFF. CDR3 nucleotides: TGTGCCAGCAGTTTCTCGGAACTGCCCGGAAAACTGTTTTTT.

This clonotype was picked up a small number of times. This chain links TRBV30 with TRBJ2-1, with D possibly called TRBD1 or TRBD2 (5 bases each). The CDR3 has 11 amino acids. The ends were cut back, 3 bases at V and 10 bases at J, with 10 bases in the middle. Germline values: CDR1 GTSNPN, CDR2 SVGIG (reference sequence). The CDR3 loop is CAWRSEGEQFF. For the CDR3, the DNA is TGTGCCTGGAGATCCGAGGGGGAGCAGTTCTTC.

The CDR3 DNA sequence: TGTGCCATCAGGACGGACAGGGTGGAGGGCTACACCTTC. Translation gives CAIRTDRVEGYTF. This chain links TRBV10-3 with TRBJ1-2; 8 bases are shared with TRBD1. Unmatched junction bases numbered 8, after V lost 6 bases and J lost 8 bases. The CDR3 is made up of 13 amino acids. CDR1 and CDR2 from the germline V gene are ENHRY and SYGVKD.

This clonotype occurred a few times. The V call is TRBV6-1, the J call TRBJ1-5, with TRBD1 matching 7 bases. This CDR3 has 14 amino acids. The germline gives CDR1 MNHNS, CDR2 SASEGT. Trimming removed 7 bases from V and 3 bases from J; junction bases left unmatched: 6. CDR3 DNA: TGTGCCAGCAAGCCCGACAGGGCCAATCAGCCCCAGCATTTT. It translates to CASKPDRANQPQHF.

This clonotype was counted at least ten times. The gene calls are TRBV28 and TRBJ1-1; D might be TRBD1 (6 bases). Deletions cut 5 bases from V and 5 bases from J, with 18 bases between. The germline V gene encodes CDR1 MDHEN and CDR2 SYDVKM. The CDR3 loop spans 15 amino acids. As DNA, the CDR3 is TGTGCCAGCAGTCTTCCAGACAGGAGGGGTACTGAAGCTTTCTTT. Amino acid sequence: CASSLPDRRGTEAFF.

This clonotype was seen only a few times. This chain uses TRBV7-3 with TRBJ1-1; TRBD1 matches at 7 bases. The germline gives CDR1 SGHTA, CDR2 FQGTGA. Trimming removed 3 bases from V and 7 bases from J; junction bases left unmatched: 5. CDR3 size: 13 residues. The CDR3, as DNA: TGTGCCAGCAGCTTGACGGACAGGCGTGAAGCTTTCTTT. It translates to CASSLTDRREAFF.

In its sample, this clonotype was seen many times. The chain is built from TRBV5-1 and TRBJ2-2; 14 positions match TRBD2. J was trimmed by 6 bases and V by 4 bases; bases with no gene match: 11. The CDR3 sequence is 18 residues long. From germline, CDR1 is SGHRS and CDR2 YFSETQ. The CDR3 protein is CASSMGLAGARGAGELFF. Here the CDR3 DNA reads TGCGCCAGCAGCATGGGACTAGCGGGGGCCCGAGGCGCCGGGGAGCTGTTTTTT. The full variable domain, its missing parts supplied by reference TRBV5-1 and TRBJ2-2, is KAGVTQTPRYLIKTRGQQVTLSCSPISGHRSVSWYQQTPGQGLQFLFEYFSETQRNKGNFPGRFSGRQFSNSRSEMNVSTLELGDSALYLCASSMGLAGARGAGELFFGEGSRLTVL.

J is TRBJ2-3 and V is TRBV30; 12 nucleotides agree with TRBD2. CDR3 size: 13 residues. With 8 bases clipped from V and 1 base from J, the junction kept 1 base outside the gene matches. Looked up from germline, CDR1 is GTSNPN and CDR2 is SVGIG (reference sequence). The CDR3 DNA reads as TGTGCCCGACTAGCGGGGGGCACAGATACGCAGTATTTT. Amino acids: CARLAGGTDTQYF.

CDR3 nucleotides: TGCGCCAGCAGCCAAGGTCAATTCCAAGAGACCCAGTACTTC. Protein: CASSQGQFQETQYF. The J gene is TRBJ2-5, the V gene TRBV4-1; D uncertain. CDR1 and CDR2 (germline): MGHRA, YSYEKL. V lost 1 base and J lost 1, with 7 bases in between. The CDR3 has 14 residues.

V usage is TRBV15 and J usage is TRBJ2-1; 8 nucleotides match TRBD2. V lost 3 bases and J lost 8; bases outside the gene matches: 12. The CDR3 is 16 residues long. Germline V lookup: CDR1 LNHNV, CDR2 YYDKDF (reference sequence). The CDR3 reads CATSRVAGSSIHEQFF. CDR3 bases: TGTGCCACCAGCAGGGTAGCGGGGTCGTCGATCCATGAGCAGTTCTTC.

There are many counts of this clonotype. The chain is built from TRBV2 and TRBJ1-6, with D perhaps TRBD1 (5 bases). From germline, CDR1 is SNHLY and CDR2 FYNNEI. The CDR3 is made up of 14 amino acids. V was clipped by 4 bases and J by 5 bases, with 9 bases between them. CDR3 DNA: TGTGCCAGCAGTGTGGGACGGCATAATTCACCCCTCCACTTT. It yields the protein CASSVGRHNSPLHF.

The sample holds a few counts of this clonotype. V gene TRBV20-1 combines with J gene TRBJ2-5; D gene ambiguous. Germline CDR1 and CDR2: DFQATT and SNEGSKA (reference sequence). The CDR3 contains 13 residues. The V and J ends lost 6 bases and 0 bases respectively, with 11 bases between them. The CDR3 DNA sequence: TGCAGTGCGGCGTGGCCTAACCAAGAGACCCAGTACTTC. Its protein product is CSAAWPNQETQYF.